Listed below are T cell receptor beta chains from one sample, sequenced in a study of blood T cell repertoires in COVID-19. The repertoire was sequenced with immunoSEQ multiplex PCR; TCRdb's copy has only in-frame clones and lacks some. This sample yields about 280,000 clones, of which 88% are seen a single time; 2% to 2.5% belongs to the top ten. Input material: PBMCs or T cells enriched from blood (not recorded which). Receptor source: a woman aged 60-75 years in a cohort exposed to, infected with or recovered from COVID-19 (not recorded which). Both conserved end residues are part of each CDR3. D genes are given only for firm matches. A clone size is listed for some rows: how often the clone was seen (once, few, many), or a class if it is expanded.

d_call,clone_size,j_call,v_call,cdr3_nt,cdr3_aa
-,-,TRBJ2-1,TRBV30,TGTGCCTGGAGTGTCCTATACAATGAGCAGTTCTTC,CAWSVLYNEQFF
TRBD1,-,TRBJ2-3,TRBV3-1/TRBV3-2,TGTGCCAGCAGCCCCCGTCCGGGACAGGGTGGGGCGACAGATACGCAGTATTTT,CASSPRPGQGGATDTQYF
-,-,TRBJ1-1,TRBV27,TGTGCCAGCAGTTTAAACCCGGGGAGTACTGAAGCTTTCTTT,CASSLNPGSTEAFF
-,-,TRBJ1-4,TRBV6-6,TGTGCCAGCAGTTACTTGGACAGAAAGCAAAAACTGTTTTTT,CASSYLDRKQKLFF
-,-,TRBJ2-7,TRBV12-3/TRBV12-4,TGTGCCAGCAGTTTATCACAGTCCAACGAGCAGTACTTC,CASSLSQSNEQYF
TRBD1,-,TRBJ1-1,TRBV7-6,TGTGCCAGCAGCGACCGGGACAGGGGCGGCACTGAAGCTTTCTTT,CASSDRDRGGTEAFF
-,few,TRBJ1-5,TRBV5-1,TGCGCCAGTTCACAGGGCGCCAATCAGCCCCAGCATTTT,CASSQGANQPQHF
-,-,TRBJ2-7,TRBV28,TGTGCCAGCAGTTTGATGAGGGAGACCTACGAGCAGTACTTC,CASSLMRETYEQYF
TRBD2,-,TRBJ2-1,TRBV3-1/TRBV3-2,TGTGCCAGCAGCCAAGAAAGAAAGGGACTAGCGGGAGGGGGCTCCTACAATGAGCAGTTCTTC,CASSQERKGLAGGGSYNEQFF
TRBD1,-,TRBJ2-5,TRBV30,TGTGCCTGGAGCCCATTCAGGGGGCCGGCGGGAATGGACCAAGAGACCCAGTACTTC,CAWSPFRGPAGMDQETQYF
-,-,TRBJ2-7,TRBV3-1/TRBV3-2,TGTGCCAGCAGCCATACTACAGGAACCTACGAGCAGTACTTC,CASSHTTGTYEQYF
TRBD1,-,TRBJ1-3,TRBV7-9,TGTGCCAGCAGCTCCTGGACAGGGACAGGAAACACCATATATTTT,CASSSWTGTGNTIYF
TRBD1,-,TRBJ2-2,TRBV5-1,TGCGCCAGCAGCGGACAGGGCGCCGGGGAGCTGTTTTTT,CASSGQGAGELFF
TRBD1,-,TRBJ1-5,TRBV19,TGTGCCAGTAGTTCAGGGAACAGGGGGCTAAATCAGCCCCAGCATTTT,CASSSGNRGLNQPQHF
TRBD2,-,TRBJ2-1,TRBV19,TGTGCCAGTAGTATCCGCGGGAGGCACAATGAGCAGTTCTTC,CASSIRGRHNEQFF
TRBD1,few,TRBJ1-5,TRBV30,TGTGCCTGGAACGCGGACAGGGAGAATCAGCCCCAGCATTTT,CAWNADRENQPQHF
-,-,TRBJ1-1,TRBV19,TGTGCCAGTAGTGCTATCATACGGGGAGAAGTACCTATGAACACTGAAGCTTTCTTT,CASSAIIRGEVPMNTEAFF
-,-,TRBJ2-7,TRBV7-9,TGTGCCAGCAGCCCCGGGAGCGCCTTTACGAGCCTGTACTTC,CASSPGSAFTSLYF
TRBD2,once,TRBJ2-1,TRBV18,TGTGCCAGCTCACTGCTAGCGGGCGGGTCCTACAATGAGCAGTTCTTC,CASSLLAGGSYNEQFF
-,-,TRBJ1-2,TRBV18,TGTGCCAGCTCACAGGGGCGGCAGGAGAACTATGGCTACACCTTC,CASSQGRQENYGYTF
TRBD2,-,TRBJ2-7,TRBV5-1,TGCGCCAGCAGGGCCGGGACTAGCGGCTACGAGCAGTACTTC,CASRAGTSGYEQYF
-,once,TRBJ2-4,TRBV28,TGTGCCAGCAGTTTATTCGGGGAAGTAGCCAAAAACATTCAGTACTTC,CASSLFGEVAKNIQYF
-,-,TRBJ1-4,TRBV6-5,TGTGCCAGCAGCCACCCAGGGAATGAAAAACTGTTTTTT,CASSHPGNEKLFF
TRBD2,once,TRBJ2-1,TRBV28,TGTGCCAGCAGTTTAGCCCGGGGAGGGACCCTAGGTGAGCAGTTCTTC,CASSLARGGTLGEQFF
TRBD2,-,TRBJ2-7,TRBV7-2,TGTGCCAGCAGCTTAGAGGGAGCTAGCGGGTCCTACGAGCAGTACTTC,CASSLEGASGSYEQYF
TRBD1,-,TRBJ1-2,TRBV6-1,TGTGCCAGCAGTGATAGACAGGGAACTAGCTACACCTTC,CASSDRQGTSYTF
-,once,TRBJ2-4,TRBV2,TGTGCCAGCAGCTTGACGGGGGTTGTCAAAAACATTCAGTACTTC,CASSLTGVVKNIQYF
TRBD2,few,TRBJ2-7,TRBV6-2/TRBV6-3,TGTGCCAGCAGTCAGAAGGGACTACCCTACGAGCAGTACTTC,CASSQKGLPYEQYF
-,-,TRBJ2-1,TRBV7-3,TGTGCCAGCTCCTCCCCTCCCCTAAGTGAGCAGTTCTTC,CASSSPPLSEQFF
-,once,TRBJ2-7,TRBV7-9,TGTGCCAGCAGCTTATCGGACCAGGGCCCTCGCGAGCAGTACTTC,CASSLSDQGPREQYF
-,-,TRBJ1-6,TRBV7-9,TGTGCCAGCAGCTTAATATACGGGGATTCACCCCTCCACTTT,CASSLIYGDSPLHF
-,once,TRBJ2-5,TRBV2,TGTGCCAGCAAAGCGGAGACCCAGTACTTC,CASKAETQYF
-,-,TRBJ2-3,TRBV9,TGTGCCAGCAGCGTAGCCCTACGTGACTATACGCAGTATTTT,CASSVALRDYTQYF
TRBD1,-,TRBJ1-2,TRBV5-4,TGTGCCAGCAGCCCGATACAAGACAGGGGGAAGGATGGCTACACCTTC,CASSPIQDRGKDGYTF
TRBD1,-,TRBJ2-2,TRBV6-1,TGTGCCAGCAGTGAACTAGGGGGCCCCAGGGAAGGCAACACCGGGGAGCTGTTTTTT,CASSELGGPREGNTGELFF
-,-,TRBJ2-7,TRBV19,TGTGCCAGTAGTAACCCTTGGGGGGTGCAGTACTTC,CASSNPWGVQYF
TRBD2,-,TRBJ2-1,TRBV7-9,TGTGCCAGCAGCGTCATAGCGGGCGAGCAGTTCTTC,CASSVIAGEQFF
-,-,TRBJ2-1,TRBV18,TGTGCCAGCTCACCACCGGGGGGTACGTACAATGAGCAGTTCTTC,CASSPPGGTYNEQFF
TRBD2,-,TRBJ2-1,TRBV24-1,TGTGCCACCAGTGATTTGGGTAAGCGGGATCCTAGCTCCTACAATGAGCAGTTCTTC,CATSDLGKRDPSSYNEQFF
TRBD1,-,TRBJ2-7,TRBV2,TGTGCCAGCAGCGGGGACAGAGTAACCTACGAGCAGTACTTC,CASSGDRVTYEQYF
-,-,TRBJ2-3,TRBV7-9,TGTGCCAGCAGCCCCGCGGGCCGGGATACGCAGTATTTT,CASSPAGRDTQYF
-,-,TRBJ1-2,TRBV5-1,TGCGCCAGCAGCTCTGACAGGTCAGGTCGTGGCTACACCTTC,CASSSDRSGRGYTF
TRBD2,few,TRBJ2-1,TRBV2,TGTGCCAGCAGTGACGGACTAGCACGGCGCAATGAGCAGTTCTTC,CASSDGLARRNEQFF
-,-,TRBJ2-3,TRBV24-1,TGTGCCACCAGTGATTTCCCCACCTCAGGGGGGCTCGCAGATACGCAGTATTTT,CATSDFPTSGGLADTQYF
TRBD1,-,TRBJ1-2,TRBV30,TGTGCCCGTCGTCCCACGGACAGGGGTGGCTACACCTTC,CARRPTDRGGYTF
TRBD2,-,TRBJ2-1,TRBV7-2,TGTGCCAGCAGCTTAGTTAGCGGGAGGGCCTACAATGAGCAGTTCTTC,CASSLVSGRAYNEQFF
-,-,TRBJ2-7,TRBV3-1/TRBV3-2,TGTGCCAGCAGCCACCGAGGTCCGGGAGACGAGCAGTACTTC,CASSHRGPGDEQYF
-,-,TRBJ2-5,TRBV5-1,TGCGCCAGCAGCCTACAAGAGACCCAGTACTTC,CASSLQETQYF
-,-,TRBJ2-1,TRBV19,TGTGCCAGTCACCAGGGGACACAAAACAATGAGCAGTTCTTC,CASHQGTQNNEQFF
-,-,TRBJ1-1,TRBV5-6,TGTGCCAGCAGCTTAGCAGGGGTCCGGGGCACTGAAGCTTTCTTT,CASSLAGVRGTEAFF
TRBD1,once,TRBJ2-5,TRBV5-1,TGCGCCAGCAGCTTGAGCGAGGGACAGGGGCAAGAGACCCAGTACTTC,CASSLSEGQGQETQYF
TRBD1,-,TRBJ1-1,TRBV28,TGTGCCAGCAGTTCCCTCCTGGAGGGGGCCCCTGAAGCTTTCTTT,CASSSLLEGAPEAFF
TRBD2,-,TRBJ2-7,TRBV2,TGTGCCAGCAGCCTGACTAGCAGCTCCTACGAGCAGTACTTC,CASSLTSSSYEQYF
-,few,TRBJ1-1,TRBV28,TGTGCCAGCAGTGTTCTTCGGGCTGAAGCTTTCTTT,CASSVLRAEAFF
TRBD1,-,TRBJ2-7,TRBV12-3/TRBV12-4,TGTGCCAGTTCAAGACAGGGCTTCGGCGAGCAGTACTTC,CASSRQGFGEQYF